These 2 T cell receptor beta chains share one sample of origin, sequenced in a study of cytomegalovirus exposure and HLA in healthy donors. The PCR ran on 60 Vbeta and 13 Jbeta primers. Libraries were prepared by immunoSEQ multiplex PCR; TCRdb keeps only in-frame clonotypes and omits some of them. The sample yields roughly 100,000 clones, roughly 73% seen once. Sequences were obtained from PBMCs. These receptors were taken from a man aged 35 to 55 in good health and CMV-seronegative.

The rearrangement uses TRBV9 and TRBJ2-3; TRBD2 matches at 11 bases. This CDR3 is built from 16 residues. From germline, CDR1 is SGDLS and CDR2 YYNGEE. The V and J ends lost 1 base and 2 bases, in that order; junction bases with no gene match: 3. CDR3 amino acids: CASSVLAGGHTDTQYF. CDR3 DNA: TGTGCCAGCAGCGTACTAGCGGGGGGACACACAGATACGCAGTATTTT.

The gene calls are TRBV5-4 and TRBJ2-5, with 9 bases identical to TRBD2. CDR1 and CDR2 from the germline V gene are SGHNT and YYREEE (reference sequence). After removal of 0 bases from V and 0 bases from J, the junction contained 3 bases not matched to a gene. The CDR3 loop spans 16 amino acids. The CDR3 sequence: CASSLGLAGNQETQYF. The DNA of the CDR3 is TGTGCCAGCAGCTTGGGGCTAGCGGGGAACCAAGAGACCCAGTACTTC.